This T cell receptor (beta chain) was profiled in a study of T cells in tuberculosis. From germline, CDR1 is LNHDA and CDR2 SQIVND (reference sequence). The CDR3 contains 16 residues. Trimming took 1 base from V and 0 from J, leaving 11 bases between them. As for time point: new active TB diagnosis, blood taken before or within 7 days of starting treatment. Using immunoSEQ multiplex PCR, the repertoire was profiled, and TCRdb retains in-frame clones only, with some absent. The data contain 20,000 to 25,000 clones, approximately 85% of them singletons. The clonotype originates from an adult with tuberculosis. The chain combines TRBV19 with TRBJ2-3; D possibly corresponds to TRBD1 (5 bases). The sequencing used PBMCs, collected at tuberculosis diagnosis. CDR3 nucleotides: TGTGCCAGTAGTATAGGACAGCCCCCTAGCACAGATACGCAGTATTTT. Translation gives CASSIGQPPSTDTQYF. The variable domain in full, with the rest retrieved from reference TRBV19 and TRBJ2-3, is DGGITQSPKYLFRKEGQNVTLSCEQNLNHDAMYWYRQDPGQGLRLIYYSQIVNDFQKGDIAEGYSVSREKKESFPLTVTSAQKNPTAFYLCASSIGQPPSTDTQYFGPGTRLTVL.